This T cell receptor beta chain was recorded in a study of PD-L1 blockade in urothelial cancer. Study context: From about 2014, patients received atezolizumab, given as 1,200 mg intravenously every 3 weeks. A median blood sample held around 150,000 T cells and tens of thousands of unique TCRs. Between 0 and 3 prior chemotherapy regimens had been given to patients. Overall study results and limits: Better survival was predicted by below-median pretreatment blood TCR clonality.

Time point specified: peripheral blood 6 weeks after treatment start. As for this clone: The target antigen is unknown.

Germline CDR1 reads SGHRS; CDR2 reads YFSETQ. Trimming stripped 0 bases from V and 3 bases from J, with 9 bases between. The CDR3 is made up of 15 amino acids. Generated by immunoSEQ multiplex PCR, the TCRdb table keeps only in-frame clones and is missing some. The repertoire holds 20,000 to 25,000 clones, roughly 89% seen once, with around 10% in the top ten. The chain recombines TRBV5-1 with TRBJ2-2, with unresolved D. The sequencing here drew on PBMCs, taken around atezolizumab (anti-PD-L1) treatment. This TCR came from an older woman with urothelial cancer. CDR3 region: CASSLDSWDTGELFF. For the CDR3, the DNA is TGCGCCAGCAGCTTGGACAGTTGGGACACCGGGGAGCTGTTTTTT.